This T cell receptor beta chain was observed in a study of OX40 agonist ivuxolimab in advanced cancers. Sequencing used immunoSEQ multiplex PCR; TCRdb keeps in-frame clones, though not all of them. Of 7,500 to 10,000 clones listed, roughly 74% are singletons. Germline CDR1 reads LGHNA; CDR2 reads YNFKEQ. CDR3 length equals 14 residues. The V and J ends lost 0 bases and 2 bases respectively, with 8 bases between them. If patients had autoimmune disease history or systemic immunosuppression, they were excluded. Patients had blood sampled at baseline and again on cycle 4 day 1 and cycle 7 day 1. Worth noting for this clone: What it binds is unknown.

Study-level points and caveats: Fewer expanded clones were found on average in CD4+ than in CD8+ T cells. At doses 0.1 to 3.0 mg/kg, CD4+ and CD8+ clones expanded.

V and J are TRBV4-2 and TRBJ2-7; maybe TRBD1 (5 bases). The sequencing used CD4+ or CD8+ T cells sorted from blood, collected in a trial of the OX40 agonist ivuxolimab. This TCR was recovered from an adult with an advanced solid tumor such as melanoma, head and neck, liver or kidney cancer. In DNA, the CDR3 is TGTGCCAGCAGCCAAGAAGCAGGGCCCTACGAGCAGTACTTC. As protein: CASSQEAGPYEQYF.